Each of the 27 T cell receptor beta chains below was sequenced from the same sample in a study of cytomegalovirus exposure and HLA in healthy donors. Use of 60 Vbeta and 13 Jbeta primers characterized the PCR. Sequenced by immunoSEQ multiplex PCR; TCRdb stores in-frame clones only, minus some. The repertoire has 150,000 or so clones, less than 85% of them found once; the top ten carry under 8%. Material for sequencing was PBMCs. The receptors derive from a woman aged 50 to 60 in good health and CMV-seropositive.

This chain joins TRBV7-9 and TRBJ1-2, with 12 bases matching TRBD1. Germline CDR1 is SEHNR and CDR2 is FQNEAQ (reference sequence). V lost 5 bases to trimming and J lost 7 bases; unmatched junction nucleotides: 11. CDR3 length: 16 amino acids. The DNA for the CDR3 is TGTGCCAGCAGCCCTGGGACAGGGGGCTTCTTCGGTGGCTACACCTTC. Residues: CASSPGTGGFFGGYTF.

The chain combines TRBV7-8 with TRBJ1-2; weak D call: TRBD1 (5 bases). The ends were cut back, 6 bases at V and 11 bases at J, with 31 bases in the middle. Germline-derived CDR1 and CDR2 are SGHVS and FQNEAQ. The CDR3 totals 17 residues. The CDR3 region has the DNA TGTGCCAGCAGTCGGGGGTCCGGACGCATGGACTCTATGGGTTACACCTTC. Translating gives CASSRGSGRMDSMGYTF.

The gene calls are TRBV4-3 and TRBJ2-2; 7 bases map to TRBD1. J was trimmed by 10 bases and V by 4 bases; bases with no gene match: 6. This CDR3 contains 13 residues. Per the germline V gene, CDR1 is LGHNA and CDR2 is YSLEER. The CDR3 bases are TGCGCCAGCAGCCGCGATGAGGGGGCGGAGCTGTTTTTT. As protein: CASSRDEGAELFF.

The genes are TRBV5-1 and TRBJ1-4, with 9 bases that match TRBD1. The junction had 3 bases not matched to a gene; V was cut back by 4 bases and J by 5 bases. The CDR3 runs 14 residues. The V gene's germline CDR1 is SGHRS and CDR2 YFSETQ. CDR3 region: CASSPTGGNEKLFF. The CDR3, as DNA: TGCGCCAGCAGCCCGACAGGGGGGAATGAAAAACTGTTTTTT.

V is TRBV29-1 and J is TRBJ2-3; D call uncertain. CDR3 length: 11 amino acids. The germline CDR1 and CDR2 sequences are SQVTM and ANQGSEA. The germline V and J ends were trimmed by 4 bases and 3 bases, with 5 bases remaining between them. This CDR3 reads CSVAKTDTQYF. As DNA, the CDR3 is TGCAGCGTTGCTAAGACAGATACGCAGTATTTT.

This sequence joins TRBV18 and TRBJ1-2, with D unresolved. Germline CDR1 is KGHSH and CDR2 is LQKENI. There are 13 residues in the CDR3. V was clipped by 5 bases and J by 5 bases, with 12 bases between them. The CDR3 DNA is TGTGCCAGCTCAGCCTCCAGCGGTTATGGCTACACCTTC. Translating it yields CASSASSGYGYTF.

This clone came up a few times. V usage is TRBV9 and J usage is TRBJ1-2, with D unresolved. Germline assignment: CDR1 SGDLS and CDR2 YYNGEE. This CDR3 spans 16 amino acids. V lost 0 bases and J lost 1, with 13 bases in between. CDR3: CASSVAPEIFNYGYTF. The CDR3 DNA follows: TGTGCCAGCAGCGTAGCTCCGGAGATTTTTAACTATGGCTACACCTTC.

The DNA of the CDR3 is TGTGCCAGCAGCTCGGACAGCCTCTCTAATTCACCCCTCCACTTT. Translating gives CASSSDSLSNSPLHF. The V gene is TRBV5-5, the J gene TRBJ1-6, with a weak D call TRBD1 (6 bases). The CDR3 sequence is 15 residues long. The V end was cut by 3 bases, the J end by 6 bases, with 13 bases between. Germline assignment: CDR1 SGHKS and CDR2 YYEKEE (reference sequence).

The rearrangement links TRBV14 to TRBJ2-7; 9 bases agree with TRBD2. Germline loops: CDR1 SGHDN, CDR2 FVKESK. The CDR3 consists of 15 residues. J gave up 3 bases and V 4 bases, and 7 bases lay outside the gene matches. CDR3 coding DNA: TGTGCCAGCAGCCCCCTAGCGGGGCTACACTACGAGCAGTACTTC. Protein product: CASSPLAGLHYEQYF.

This clone was counted only a few times. The germline gene is not matched at one end of the junction; a read error may be the cause. The chain uses TRBV11-2 and TRBJ1-1; tentatively, D is TRBD1 (5 bases). The CDR3 is 14 residues long. CDR1 and CDR2 from the germline V gene are SGHAT and FQNNGV. As DNA, the CDR3 is TGTGCCAGCAGCTTCGCGCAGGGTGTATCAAAGGTCCTCTTT. Translating gives CASSFAQGVSKVLF.

Written as DNA, the CDR3 is TGTGCCAGCAGCCAGAACACTGAAGCTTTCTTT. Protein product: CASSQNTEAFF. V usage is TRBV11-2 and J usage is TRBJ1-1, with D uncertain. Per germline, CDR1 SGHAT and CDR2 FQNNGV. The CDR3 is made up of 11 amino acids. The V end was cut by 5 bases, the J end by 1 base, with 2 bases between.

This chain joins TRBV7-8 and TRBJ2-1; the match to TRBD2 covers 7 bases. Losses at the gene ends were 5 bases for V and 8 bases for J; bases not matched to a gene: 6. CDR3 length: 13 amino acids. Germline V gene data show CDR1 as SGHVS and CDR2 as FQNEAQ. The DNA of the CDR3 is TGTGCCAGCAGCCACGGACTAGAGGATGAGCAGTTCTTC. Amino acids: CASSHGLEDEQFF. The full variable domain, with the rest looked up from reference TRBV7-8 and TRBJ2-1, is GAGVSQSPRYKVAKRGQDVALRCDPISGHVSLFWYQQALGQGPEFLTYFQNEAQLDKSGLPSDRFFAERPEGSVSTLKIQRTQQEDSAVYLCASSHGLEDEQFFGPGTRLTVL.

This clone was counted a single time. The chain carries TRBV11-2 and TRBJ2-7, with D tentatively TRBD2 (5 bases). Germline V gene lookup returns CDR1 SGHAT and CDR2 FQNNGV. The CDR3 spans 15 residues. Trimming cost V 3 bases and J 3 bases, with 15 bases left between them. DNA of the CDR3: TGTGCCAGCAGCTTCCAACTAGGGCCTAACTACGAGCAGTACTTC. Protein product: CASSFQLGPNYEQYF.

V and J are TRBV6-1 and TRBJ2-2; D remains unclear. Germline CDR1 is MNHNS and CDR2 is SASEGT. Deletions cut 5 bases from V and 6 bases from J, with 10 bases between. The length of the CDR3 is 13 residues. CDR3 sequence: CASSNIASGELFF. DNA of the CDR3: TGTGCCAGCAGTAATATAGCTTCCGGGGAGCTGTTTTTT.

This sequence joins TRBV20-1 and TRBJ1-1, with D possibly being TRBD1 (5 bases). The CDR3 covers 11 residues. With 5 bases removed from V and 3 bases from J, the gap between germline ends came to 7 bases. CDR1 is DFQATT and CDR2 is SNEGSKA in the germline V gene (reference sequence). The CDR3 DNA follows: TGCAGTGCTTGGGGGGACACTGAAGCTTTCTTT. This translates into CSAWGDTEAFF.

The chain carries TRBV9 and TRBJ2-1; 7 bases align to TRBD1. The trim removed 5 bases at V and 1 base at J, leaving 6 bases unmatched. Per germline, CDR1 SGDLS and CDR2 YYNGEE. The CDR3 is 15 residues long. The CDR3 DNA reads as TGTGCCAGCAGTTTACAGGGGTCATCCTACAATGAGCAGTTCTTC. Translated: CASSLQGSSYNEQFF.

The chain is built from TRBV28 and TRBJ2-4; D may be TRBD1 (5 bases). This CDR3 is built from 14 residues. Looked up from germline, CDR1 is MDHEN and CDR2 is SYDVKM. Trimming pared 4 bases from V and 0 bases from J, leaving 7 bases between. The DNA for the CDR3 is TGTGCCAGCAGTTGGCAGGGAGCCAAAAACATTCAGTACTTC. The encoded protein is CASSWQGAKNIQYF.

The chain carries TRBV9 and TRBJ1-6, with TRBD1 matching over 8 bases. The ends lost 0 bases at V and 13 bases at J; junction bases unmatched: 9. CDR3 size: 15 residues. The germline V gene has CDR1 SGDLS and CDR2 YYNGEE. The CDR3 loop reads CASSVEWTGRFPLHF. As DNA, the CDR3 is TGTGCCAGCAGCGTAGAGTGGACAGGGAGGTTTCCCCTCCACTTT. The full variable domain, in which reference TRBV9 and TRBJ1-6 provide the parts outside the CDR3, is DSGVTQTPKHLITATGQRVTLRCSPRSGDLSVYWYQQSLDQGLQFLIQYYNGEERAKGNILERFSAQQFPDLHSELNLSSLELGDSALYFCASSVEWTGRFPLHFGNGTRLTVT.

In this sample, this clone turned up a few times. The chain couples TRBV27 to TRBJ2-3; 8 positions agree with TRBD1. V shed 9 bases, J shed 5 bases, and the junction held 13 bases outside the gene matches. The CDR3 spans 15 residues. The germline V gene has CDR1 MNHEY and CDR2 SMNVEV (reference sequence). The CDR3 sequence: CARGGLDREEDTQYF. CDR3 bases: TGTGCCAGGGGGGGCCTGGACAGGGAAGAAGATACGCAGTATTTT.

The CDR3 DNA reads TGCAGTGCTACGGGGGGCGGTGGCTACACCTTC. The encoded protein is CSATGGGGYTF. V gene TRBV20-1 combines with J gene TRBJ1-2, with D tentatively TRBD1 (6 bases). The V gene's germline CDR1 is DFQATT and CDR2 SNEGSKA (reference sequence). Trimming left V 4 bases short and J 7 bases short, with 10 bases between. The CDR3 is made up of 11 amino acids.

This rearrangement joins TRBV5-1 to TRBJ2-7; D may be TRBD1 (6 bases). Germline V gene sequence: CDR1 SGHRS, CDR2 YFSETQ. Trimming took 8 bases from V and 2 from J, leaving 20 bases between them. The CDR3 has 15 amino acids. The DNA of the CDR3 is TGCGCCAGTGCCGTCGGGCAGGGGAGTCCCTACGAGCAGTACTTC. This encodes CASAVGQGSPYEQYF.

This clone was observed once. The chain links TRBV15 to TRBJ2-1; 9 bases are a match to TRBD2. Trimming at V came to 0 bases and at J to 7 bases, leaving 4 bases not matched to a gene. The CDR3 spans 15 residues. The germline gives CDR1 LNHNV, CDR2 YYDKDF (reference sequence). The CDR3, as DNA: TGTGCCACCAGCAGAGATAGGGCGGGGGGGAATGAGCAGTTCTTC. It codes for CATSRDRAGGNEQFF.

In its sample, this clone was seen once. CDR3 DNA sequence: TGTGCCAGCCAGGCTTTAGGGGGGAACACTGAAGCTTTCTTT. This sequence encodes CASQALGGNTEAFF. The chain couples TRBV19 to TRBJ1-1; D might be TRBD1 (6 bases). CDR1 is LNHDA, CDR2 SQIVND, per germline (reference sequence). The CDR3 covers 14 residues. V lost 9 bases, J lost 1 base, and 15 bases lay in between.

This clone was counted between two and nine times. The chain links TRBV7-9 to TRBJ2-1; 10 nucleotides line up with TRBD2. The germline V gene encodes CDR1 SEHNR and CDR2 FQNEAQ (reference sequence). The CDR3 contains 17 residues. J lost 3 bases, V lost 5 bases, and 10 bases had no gene match. This chain's CDR3 is CASSARRAGGIYNEQFF. The CDR3 DNA reads as TGTGCCAGCAGCGCACGGAGAGCGGGGGGGATCTACAATGAGCAGTTCTTC.

This clone has a handful of counts. CDR3 sequence reads: CASSDPGQGLRLFF. As DNA, the CDR3 is TGTGCCAGCAGTGACCCGGGACAGGGGCTTCGTCTGTTTTTT. The chain joins TRBV6-1 to TRBJ1-4, with 10 bases that match TRBD1. Losses at the gene ends were 3 bases for V and 14 bases for J; bases not matched to a gene: 9. Germline assignment: CDR1 MNHNS and CDR2 SASEGT. The CDR3 extends over 14 amino acids.

The rearrangement links TRBV5-5 to TRBJ2-1, with D possibly being TRBD2 (6 bases). Trimming took 1 base from V and 5 from J, leaving 10 bases between them. Germline lookup yields CDR1 SGHKS and CDR2 YYEKEE (reference sequence). CDR3 length: 14 residues. CDR3 sequence (DNA): TGTGCCAGCAGCTTGTTCGGAGGGAACAATGAGCAGTTCTTC. Protein: CASSLFGGNNEQFF.

The CDR3 spells CASSLDQGVRGYTF. The CDR3, as DNA: TGCGCCAGCAGCTTGGATCAGGGGGTGCGTGGCTACACCTTC. This sequence joins TRBV5-1 and TRBJ1-2; 7 bases are shared with TRBD1. The junction had 6 bases not matched to a gene; V was cut back by 0 bases and J by 7 bases. Germline CDR1 reads SGHRS; CDR2 reads YFSETQ. The CDR3 covers 14 residues.